These 5 T cell receptor beta chains came from one sample sequenced in a study of T cell responses to AZD1222 COVID-19 vaccine. Clones were sequenced by immunoSEQ multiplex PCR, and TCRdb holds only the in-frame ones, with some missing. The sample records 100,000 to 150,000 clones, just over 90% being singletons. Specimen: peripheral blood, collected on day 0 of AZD1222 vaccination. These receptors came from an adult in good health.

V is TRBV28 and J is TRBJ2-7; D not resolved. The CDR3 has 13 amino acids. Deletions cut 10 bases from V and 2 bases from J, with 15 bases between. Germline CDR1 MDHEN, CDR2 SYDVKM. This chain's CDR3 is CATARIEAYEQYF. In DNA, the CDR3 is TGTGCCACCGCACGGATTGAGGCCTACGAGCAGTACTTC.

The chain is built from TRBV9 and TRBJ2-7; no clear D gene. The CDR3 spans 14 residues. Trimming pared 0 bases from V and 0 bases from J, leaving 7 bases between. CDR1 SGDLS and CDR2 YYNGEE come from the germline V gene. The CDR3 is CASSVGQSSYEQYF. The CDR3 nucleotides are TGTGCCAGCAGCGTAGGGCAGAGCTCCTACGAGCAGTACTTC.

The chain links TRBV5-8 to TRBJ2-1; D might be TRBD2 (6 bases). Germline loops: CDR1 SGHTS, CDR2 YDEGEE. The CDR3 is 15 residues long. V lost 2 bases, J lost 2 bases, and 11 bases lay in between. The CDR3 loop reads CASSLNGGTYNEQFF. CDR3 DNA sequence: TGTGCCAGCAGCTTAAACGGGGGAACCTACAATGAGCAGTTCTTC.

This rearrangement joins TRBV9 to TRBJ1-6; no clear D gene. The CDR3 consists of 13 residues. The V gene's germline CDR1 is SGDLS and CDR2 YYNGEE. Trimming took 4 bases from V and 9 from J, leaving 11 bases between them. The CDR3 sequence: CASSSPFGSPLHF. CDR3 coding DNA: TGTGCCAGCAGCTCCCCTTTTGGTTCACCCCTCCACTTT.

The chain recombines TRBV28 with TRBJ1-5; D unresolved. Between the trimmed V and J ends, which lost 3 bases and 0 bases, there was a span of 6 bases. The V gene's germline CDR1 is MDHEN and CDR2 SYDVKM. This CDR3 is built from 14 residues. The CDR3 loop reads CASSFSGSNQPQHF. CDR3 nucleotides: TGTGCCAGCAGTTTCAGCGGTAGCAATCAGCCCCAGCATTTT.